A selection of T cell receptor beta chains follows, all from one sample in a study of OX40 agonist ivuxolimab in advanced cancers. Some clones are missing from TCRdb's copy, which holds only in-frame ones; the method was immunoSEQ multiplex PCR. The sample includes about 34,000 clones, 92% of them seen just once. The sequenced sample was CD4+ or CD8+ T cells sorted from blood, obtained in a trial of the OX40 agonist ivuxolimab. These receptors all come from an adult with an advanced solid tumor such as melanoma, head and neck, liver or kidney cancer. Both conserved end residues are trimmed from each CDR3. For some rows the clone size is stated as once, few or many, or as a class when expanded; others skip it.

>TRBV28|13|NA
ASSLNSGVTYEQY
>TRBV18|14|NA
ASSPPAGTTFQPQH
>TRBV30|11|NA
AWSVDTRGTIY
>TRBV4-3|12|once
ASSRDRYNSPLH
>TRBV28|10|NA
ASRTGGTEAF
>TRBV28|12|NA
ASSLGGQNTEAF
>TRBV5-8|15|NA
ASSLESLGGTGNTIY
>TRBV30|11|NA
AWSVDRPTEAF
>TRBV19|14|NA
ASSTPGAKPIPEQY
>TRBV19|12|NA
ASGWSASTDTQY
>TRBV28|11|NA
ASSFQMNTEAF
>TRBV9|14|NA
ASSARQGANTGELF
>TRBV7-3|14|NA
ASSLGLAGGQGEQF
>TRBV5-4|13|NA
ASSLDGGGTQPQH
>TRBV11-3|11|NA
ASSLAAFGEQF
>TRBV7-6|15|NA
ASSSRTSGKNTGELF
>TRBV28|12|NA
ASSFHTGANVLT
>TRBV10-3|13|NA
AISVGTSGQETQY
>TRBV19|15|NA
ASSIGGGLTADSPLH
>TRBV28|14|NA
ASSLLPGDYTGELF
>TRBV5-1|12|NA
ASSLAGYTDTQY
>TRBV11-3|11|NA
ASSRDYYNEQF
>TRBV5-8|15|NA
ASSYGTPSSGANVLT
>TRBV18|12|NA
ASSPGTGVQPQH
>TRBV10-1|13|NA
ASNGGGAEANEQF
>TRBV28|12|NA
ASSPTVPNTEAF
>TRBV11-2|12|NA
ASSLEVWGDEQY
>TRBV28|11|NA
ASSLETVYGYT
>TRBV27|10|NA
ASSLTGVGYT
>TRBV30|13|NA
AWSISGGRTDTQY
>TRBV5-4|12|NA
ASSPTDSGNTIY